One T cell receptor (beta chain) is described in this entry. Antigen: not known. This sample stems from a study of vaccination effects on CD4 cells after COVID-19. Using immunoSEQ multiplex PCR, the repertoire was profiled, and TCRdb retains in-frame clones only, with some absent. The table shows some 11,000 clones, with about 74% occurring only once. Sequencing followed a ViraFEST assay step that expanded antigen-specific CD4+ T cells with viral peptide pools. The authors isolated CD4+ T cells after around nine days of culture. According to the study, vaccine recipients showed no prior SARS-CoV-2 infection and negative nucleocapsid antibodies. At days 3 and 7, half of the medium was exchanged for IL-2 medium. Specimen: CD4+ T cells from PBMCs cultured with HCoV-229E spike peptides, collected before COVID-19 vaccination. The receptor was isolated from a human donor who received a COVID-19 vaccine.

The CDR3 reads CASSMAGETYEQYF. Written as DNA, the CDR3 is TGTGCCAGTAGTATGGCAGGGGAGACCTACGAGCAGTACTTC. The chain combines TRBV19 with TRBJ2-7; TRBD1 might be the D (6 bases). Trimming shortened V by 3 bases and J by 2 bases, and 11 bases separated the two germline ends. Germline CDR1 LNHDA, CDR2 SQIVND (reference sequence). The CDR3 sequence is 14 residues long.